This entry lists 10 T cell receptor beta chains sequenced from one sample in a study of technical replicates of blood from a few donors (dated by TCRdb to about 2017). The library was prepared using the immunoSEQ multiplex PCR assay. TCRdb carries this immuneACCESS record with in-frame sequences only. Its versions omit some clonotypes, under half of them owing to an unresolved V gene in the studies checked, with the rest unexplained. The sample has around 70,000 clones on record, just under 95% of them singletons. 0.2% to 0.3% of the sample goes to the ten largest clones. The sample consisted of T cells isolated from PBMCs. The receptors here all came from a human donor in good health.

This clone was recorded only once. This chain joins TRBV27 and TRBJ2-1; D may be TRBD1 (5 bases). Germline V CDR1 and CDR2: MNHEY, SMNVEV (reference sequence). This CDR3 is 14 amino acids long. V lost 3 bases and J lost 6, with 12 bases in between. CDR3 bases: TGTGCCAGCAGTTTCTCACAGGCCAGCAATGAGCAGTTCTTC. Translated, it gives CASSFSQASNEQFF.

The genes are TRBV10-3 and TRBJ2-7; possibly TRBD2 for D (6 bases). Germline V gene sequence: CDR1 ENHRY, CDR2 SYGVKD. This CDR3 region has 14 residues. V dropped 2 bases and J dropped 0 bases, with 8 bases sitting between them. CDR3 sequence reads: CAISERGNSYEQYF. In DNA, the CDR3 is TGTGCCATCAGTGAGCGGGGGAACTCCTACGAGCAGTACTTC.

The chain has TRBV4-1 and TRBJ2-7, with 7 bases aligning to TRBD1. This CDR3 comprises 15 residues. J gave up 1 base and V 3 bases, and 6 bases lay outside the gene matches. From germline, CDR1 is MGHRA and CDR2 YSYEKL. The CDR3 spells CASSQVQGKSYEQYF. CDR3 nucleotides: TGCGCCAGCAGCCAGGTACAGGGGAAGTCCTACGAGCAGTACTTC.

The rearrangement uses TRBV18 and TRBJ2-1; D remains unclear. Between the trimmed V and J ends, which lost 0 bases and 0 bases, there was a span of 12 bases. This CDR3 spans 17 amino acids. Germline V lookup: CDR1 KGHSH, CDR2 LQKENI. The DNA of the CDR3 is TGTGCCAGCTCACCACCACTATCAAGGAGCTCCTACAATGAGCAGTTCTTC. Its protein is CASSPPLSRSSYNEQFF.

V usage is TRBV7-9 and J usage is TRBJ2-1; TRBD2 agrees at 13 bases. The germline CDR1 and CDR2 sequences are SEHNR and FQNEAQ (reference sequence). The CDR3 spans 15 residues. Germline trimming cut 3 bases from V and 9 bases from J; bases unmatched to any gene: 5. CDR3 loop: CASSLGLAGKSEQFF. Written as DNA, the CDR3 is TGTGCCAGCAGCTTGGGACTAGCGGGGAAGAGTGAGCAGTTCTTC.

The V and J genes are TRBV6-1 and TRBJ1-2; D perhaps matches TRBD1 (6 bases). From germline, CDR1 is MNHNS and CDR2 SASEGT. Deletions cut 5 bases from V and 5 bases from J, with 18 bases between. The CDR3 loop spans 15 amino acids. CDR3 in amino acids: CASSIFRGQSYGYTF. The CDR3 coding sequence is TGTGCCAGCAGTATCTTTAGAGGACAGTCATATGGCTACACCTTC.

The V and J genes are TRBV27 and TRBJ2-7; 9 bases line up with TRBD1. The CDR3 totals 15 residues. CDR1 and CDR2 (germline): MNHEY, SMNVEV (reference sequence). Trimming cost V 3 bases and J 3 bases; bases outside gene matches: 6. CDR3 bases: TGTGCCAGCAGTTTTTACGGACAGGGGAACTACGAGCAGTACTTC. Translating gives CASSFYGQGNYEQYF.

V and J are TRBV6-5 and TRBJ2-7, with TRBD2 identical over 12 bases. V lost 8 bases, J lost 7 bases, and 6 bases stayed unmatched. This CDR3 is built from 13 residues. CDR1 is MNHEY and CDR2 is SVGAGI in the germline V gene. CDR3 region: CASASGGGWEQYF. CDR3 nucleotide sequence: TGTGCCAGCGCTAGCGGGGGGGGGTGGGAGCAGTACTTC.

The J gene is TRBJ1-1, the V gene TRBV7-8; D uncertain. The germline CDR1 and CDR2 sequences are SGHVS and FQNEAQ. This CDR3 comprises 15 residues. The germline V and J ends were trimmed by 1 base and 1 base, with 10 bases remaining between them. CDR3 in DNA: TGTGCCAGCAGCTTAGGAGCGGGCTCGAACACTGAAGCTTTCTTT. As protein: CASSLGAGSNTEAFF.

The chain combines TRBV27 with TRBJ1-5, with D tentatively TRBD1 (6 bases). CDR3 length: 16 residues. Germline loops: CDR1 MNHEY, CDR2 SMNVEV (reference sequence). V was pared by 6 bases and J by 4 bases, with 19 bases between. The CDR3 is CASSHIGRGLNQPQHF. As DNA, the CDR3 is TGTGCCAGCAGCCATATCGGGCGGGGGCTTAATCAGCCCCAGCATTTT.